Reported below is one TCR beta chain. This receptor's antigen is unknown. The sample holds no much larger clone one base away, and base qualities are not on file. The data are from a study of blood T cell repertoires in COVID-19 (dated by TCRdb to about 2020). Looking at the study overall: The collaborator samples originated in the United States, Italy and Spain and spanned the acute and convalescent phases of COVID-19. HLA class I and class II types, where available, came from metadata supplied by the sample provider rather than from assay-based typing. A de-identified subject ID, COVID-19 status, age in years and sex were almost always included in the sample metadata. The repertoires were released in a freely available public database meant as a resource for research on the immune response to SARS-CoV-2. Samples came from the ongoing ImmuneRACE study (first 160 participants) plus 1,254 subjects from 6 global collaborators. The prospective study material was composed of cDNA or gDNA derived from T cells, B-cell-depleted T cells, or PBMCs. The dataset comprised deeply sampled blood TCRbeta repertoires from subjects exposed to, actively infected with, or recovered from COVID-19.

The research as a whole found: The quantity of clinical and demographic metadata differed by source and by participant and was supplied without curation.

Collaborating institutions collected whole blood in K2EDTA tubes following their own protocols. For TCRbeta analysis, collaborators shipped samples in one of three forms: frozen whole blood, isolated PBMCs, or DNA extracted from either of those sample types. V is cut back by 1 base and J by 3 bases, with 3 bases in the junction unmatched. The CDR3 runs 15 residues from the cysteine to the phenylalanine. The DNA shown is the 45-base CDR3, in frame from base 1. According to the germline V gene, CDR1 reads SGHRS and CDR2 reads YFSETQ. TCRbeta CDR3 regions were amplified from genomic DNA by means of the immunoSEQ Assay, a bias-controlled multiplex PCR. In the source study's methods: The number of nucleated cells in each sample was estimated from the amplification of reference gene primers within the assay. Sequence reads were collapsed and filtered to measure the absolute abundance of every unique TCRbeta CDR3 rearrangement. For each sample, productive Simpson clonality was calculated by taking the square root of Simpson's diversity index across productive rearrangements. TCRdb's version of the immuneACCESS table is confined to in-frame rearrangements and falls short of the full clone set. An unresolved V gene accounts for under half of the shortfall where checked; the remainder is of unknown origin. V, J and clone size reflect that table, while D and trimming were determined from the DNA. The sample records about 120,000 clones, 90% of which are singletons. The top ten constitute around 3.7% of the sample.

This TCR came from a man aged 45-60 years with active COVID-19. Sequences were obtained from peripheral blood. This chain is built from TRBV5-1 and TRBJ2-1, with 8 bases in between that match TRBD1. In nucleotide form, the sequence is TGCGCCAGCAGCTTGCAGGGGGCAGACTACAATGAGCAGTTCTTC. The resulting protein is CASSLQGADYNEQFF.